The rows below give T cell receptor beta chains drawn from one sample of a study of PD-1 blockade in classical Hodgkin lymphoma. Some clones are missing from TCRdb's copy, which holds only in-frame ones; the method was immunoSEQ multiplex PCR. The data hold some 64,000 clones, with approximately 90% observed a single time. Sample: peripheral blood mononuclear cells (PBMCs), taken at baseline. The receptors were gathered from a human donor with classical Hodgkin lymphoma. The CDR3 runs from the conserved cysteine through the conserved F or W. Fields, in order: CDR3 length, J gene, D gene, clone size, V gene, CDR3 DNA, CDR3 protein. D genes are given only for firm matches. A row's size may be missing; if present it is once, few, many or a size class.

14	TRBJ1-5	NA	NA	TRBV6-6	TGTGCCAGCAGTTACAGAGTTGGCAATCAGCCCCAGCATTTT	CASSYRVGNQPQHF
13	TRBJ2-7	NA	NA	TRBV18	TGTGCCAGCTCACCAACAGGGAAGTACGAGCAGTACTTC	CASSPTGKYEQYF
13	TRBJ1-1	TRBD1	NA	TRBV2	TGTGCCATCCCGGGACAGCCGAACACTGAAGCTTTCTTT	CAIPGQPNTEAFF
14	TRBJ2-7	TRBD1	NA	TRBV5-5	TGTGCCAGCAGCCCAGGACAGGGGAGCTACGAGCAGTACTTC	CASSPGQGSYEQYF
14	TRBJ2-7	NA	NA	TRBV21-1	TGTGCCAGCAGCACGCGGGACGGTACCTACGAGCAGTACTTC	CASSTRDGTYEQYF
14	TRBJ2-2	NA	NA	TRBV7-2	TGTGCCAGCAGCTCCTACAGCGATACCGGGGAGCTGTTTTTT	CASSSYSDTGELFF
15	TRBJ2-6	NA	once	TRBV7-8	TGTGCCAGCGGGCCTTTTGGCTCTGGGGCCAACGTCCTGACTTTC	CASGPFGSGANVLTF
11	TRBJ2-3	TRBD2	NA	TRBV30	TGTGCCTGGAGCGGGGGGGATACGCAGTATTTT	CAWSGGDTQYF
13	TRBJ1-5	NA	once	TRBV7-9	TGTGCCAGCAGCCTCGGGGGTTATCAGCCCCAGCATTTT	CASSLGGYQPQHF
14	TRBJ2-6	NA	NA	TRBV30	TGTGCCTGGAGTGTTGGGTCTGGGGCCAACGTCCTGACTTTC	CAWSVGSGANVLTF
15	TRBJ1-1	NA	NA	TRBV13	TGTGCCAGCAGCCCCCAGGGTGGGGCTAACACTGAAGCTTTCTTT	CASSPQGGANTEAFF
15	TRBJ1-1	NA	NA	TRBV27	TGTGCCAGCAGTTTAAAAGCCAGGGCGGACACTGAAGCTTTCTTT	CASSLKARADTEAFF
19	TRBJ1-2	TRBD1	NA	TRBV4-2	TGTGCCAGCAGCCGCCTGGCACCCGTCCCGAGGACAGGGAACTATGGCTACACCTTC	CASSRLAPVPRTGNYGYTF
16	TRBJ2-1	TRBD2	NA	TRBV6-1	TGTGCCAGCAGTGAATCAGCGCTAGCGGGGGGGAATGAGCAGTTCTTC	CASSESALAGGNEQFF
15	TRBJ2-1	TRBD2	NA	TRBV28	TGTGCCAGCAGTTTACCGGCGGGGGGGTACAATGAGCAGTTCTTC	CASSLPAGGYNEQFF
17	TRBJ1-1	TRBD1	NA	TRBV9	TGTGCCAGCAGCGTACAACCGGGACAGGGGATGAACACTGAAGCTTTCTTT	CASSVQPGQGMNTEAFF
15	TRBJ1-5	NA	NA	TRBV19	TGTGCCAGTAGTATACTGAGAGGGCAGGGTCAGCCCCAGCATTTT	CASSILRGQGQPQHF
15	TRBJ1-1	TRBD1	NA	TRBV28	TGTGCCAGCAGTTCACCGGACAGGGTGAGCACTGAAGCTTTCTTT	CASSSPDRVSTEAFF
14	TRBJ1-2	NA	NA	TRBV5-5	TGTGCCAGCAGCTCCTCCAACGGACACTATGGCTACACCTTC	CASSSSNGHYGYTF
14	TRBJ2-1	TRBD2	NA	TRBV5-1	TGCGCCAGCAGCTTTGCCGGGGGGGCCTATGAGCAGTTCTTC	CASSFAGGAYEQFF
16	TRBJ2-3	NA	NA	TRBV27	TGTGCCAGCAGTTGGCAGGGGGAGAGCGGGCCAGATACGCAGTATTTT	CASSWQGESGPDTQYF
14	TRBJ2-4	TRBD2	once	TRBV4-2	TGTGCCAGCAGCGACCTAGCGGATACAAACATTCAGTACTTC	CASSDLADTNIQYF
16	TRBJ1-1	NA	NA	TRBV7-9	TGTGCCAGCAGCAACTACCTCGGACCCATGAACACTGAAGCTTTCTTT	CASSNYLGPMNTEAFF
15	TRBJ1-1	NA	NA	TRBV19	TGTGCCAGTAGTATTATCGGACAGTCAAACACTGAAGCTTTCTTT	CASSIIGQSNTEAFF
12	TRBJ2-3	NA	NA	TRBV7-2	TGTGCCAGCAGCTTACTAGCAGATACGCAGTATTTT	CASSLLADTQYF
16	TRBJ2-1	NA	NA	TRBV7-9	TGTGCCAGCAGTTCCTATGGGGCCCACTCCTACAATGAGCAGTTCTTC	CASSSYGAHSYNEQFF
14	TRBJ2-7	NA	few	TRBV19	TGTGCCAGTAATAATCAAGGATTTAACGGCGAGCAGTACTTC	CASNNQGFNGEQYF
13	TRBJ1-1	NA	NA	TRBV21-1	TGTGCCAGCAGCTCCCAAAGACGGAGGAAAGCTTTCTTT	CASSSQRRRKAFF
14	TRBJ2-2	NA	NA	TRBV5-1	TGCGCCAGCAGCTTGGATACGAACACCGGGGAGCTGTTTTTT	CASSLDTNTGELFF
17	TRBJ2-6	NA	NA	TRBV23-1	TGCGCCAGCAGTCAACGGACAGCACGCTCTGGGGCCAACGTCCTGACTTTC	CASSQRTARSGANVLTF
12	TRBJ2-7	NA	once	TRBV7-6	TGTGCCAGCAGCTTAAATGAGAACGAGCAGTACTTC	CASSLNENEQYF
18	TRBJ1-1	TRBD1	NA	TRBV28	TGTGCCAGCAGGGGAACCGGGACAGGGCGTTACTACATGGGTGAAGCTTTCTTT	CASRGTGTGRYYMGEAFF
17	TRBJ1-2	NA	NA	TRBV7-2	TGTGCCAGCAGCCCCTATGGGGGCGGGTCCACTAACTATGGCTACACCTTC	CASSPYGGGSTNYGYTF
16	TRBJ2-1	NA	NA	TRBV7-9	TGTGCCAGCAGCTTAGTATCGGGATCCGGGATTAATGAGCAGTTCTTC	CASSLVSGSGINEQFF
16	TRBJ1-1	NA	NA	TRBV19	TGTGCCAGTAGTACTACGCCGGGACAAACGAACACTGAAGCTTTCTTT	CASSTTPGQTNTEAFF
15	TRBJ2-5	NA	NA	TRBV6-1	TGTGCCACCATACAGGGAATGGGGCCCCAAGAGACCCAGTACTTC	CATIQGMGPQETQYF
16	TRBJ1-4	TRBD1	NA	TRBV6-1	TGTGCCAGCAGTGAAGTCTGGGACAGCGTCGGGGAAAAACTGTTTTTT	CASSEVWDSVGEKLFF
14	TRBJ2-3	NA	NA	TRBV7-8	TGTGCCAGCAGCTGGGGGGACAGCCCAGATACGCAGTATTTT	CASSWGDSPDTQYF
17	TRBJ2-1	TRBD2	NA	TRBV27	TGTGCCAGCAGTTTATTCTCGCGGGGGAAAGCCTACAATGAGCAGTTCTTC	CASSLFSRGKAYNEQFF
18	TRBJ2-3	TRBD1	once	TRBV30	TGTGCCTGGAGTACTGGGACAGGGTTGATGGGGAACACGGATACGCAGTATTTT	CAWSTGTGLMGNTDTQYF
15	TRBJ1-4	TRBD1	NA	TRBV4-3	TGCGCCAGCAGCCGTACCGGGACAGGCGATGAAAAACTGTTTTTT	CASSRTGTGDEKLFF
16	TRBJ2-3	NA	NA	TRBV11-3	TGTGCCAGCAGCTTAGGGACGCACGGGGGCACAGATACGCAGTATTTT	CASSLGTHGGTDTQYF
15	TRBJ1-5	TRBD1	NA	TRBV19	TGTGCCAGTAGTATAGGAGGGGGCTCCAATCAGCCCCAGCATTTT	CASSIGGGSNQPQHF
18	TRBJ1-6	NA	NA	TRBV19	TGTGCCAGTAGTTATAGTTGGGGGACGGGGAGGGTGAAGTCACCCCTCCACTTT	CASSYSWGTGRVKSPLHF
14	TRBJ1-2	TRBD1	NA	TRBV27	TGTGCCAGCAGCCGGACAGGGCTGCACTATGGCTACACCTTC	CASSRTGLHYGYTF
13	TRBJ1-6	NA	NA	TRBV12-5	TGTGCCAGATTCAGAACGGGGGGGTCACCCCTCCACTTT	CARFRTGGSPLHF
15	TRBJ1-5	NA	NA	TRBV5-5	TGTGCCAGCAGCTTAGGGGCCTTAAGCAATCAGCCCCAGCATTTT	CASSLGALSNQPQHF
14	TRBJ2-7	NA	NA	TRBV2	TGTGCCAGCAGTGAAGGACAGAGCTCCTACGAGCAGTACTTC	CASSEGQSSYEQYF